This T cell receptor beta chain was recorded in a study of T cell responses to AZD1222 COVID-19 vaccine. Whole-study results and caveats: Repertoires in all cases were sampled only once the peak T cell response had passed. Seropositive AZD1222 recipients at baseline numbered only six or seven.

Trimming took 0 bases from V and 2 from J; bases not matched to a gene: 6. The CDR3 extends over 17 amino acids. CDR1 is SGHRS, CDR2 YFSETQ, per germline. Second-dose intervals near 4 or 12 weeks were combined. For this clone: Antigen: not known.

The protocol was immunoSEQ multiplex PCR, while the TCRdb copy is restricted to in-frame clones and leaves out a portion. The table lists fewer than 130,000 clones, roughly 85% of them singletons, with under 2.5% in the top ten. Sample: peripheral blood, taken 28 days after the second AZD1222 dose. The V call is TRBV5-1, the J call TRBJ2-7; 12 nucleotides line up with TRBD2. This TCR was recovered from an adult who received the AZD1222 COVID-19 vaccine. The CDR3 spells CASSLGLAGGPTYEQYF. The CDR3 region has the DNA TGCGCCAGCAGCTTGGGTCTAGCGGGAGGGCCCACCTACGAGCAGTACTTC.